The present T cell receptor beta chain was sequenced within a study of blood T cells in healthy people across ages. Points from the study as a whole: Long-lived donors exceeded aged donors in naive CD4+ cells and diversity.

The people who gave samples were healthy Caucasians from Russia, aged roughly 6 to 100. Turning to this clonotype: Its antigen is undetermined.

PCR was performed a second time for about 7 to 12 cycles using a sample-barcoded 5' primer and a J-beta primer mix. A template-switch adaptor with 12 random nucleotides tagged each cDNA molecule. In TCRdb, the 5' RACE reads were re-called with MiXCR into one record per CDR3 protein. The sample has 650,000 to 700,000 distinct CDR3 sequences, approximately 29% seen once. The clonotype originates from a woman older than 75 in good health. The specimen sequenced was blood.

The CDR3 is CASKRGLAGNTDTQYF. CDR3 DNA: TGTGCCAGCAAAAGGGGACTAGCGGGGAACACAGATACGCAGTATTTT. The V and J genes are TRBV12-3 or TRBV12-4 and TRBJ2-3, with TRBD2 identical over 13 bases. The CDR3 is made up of 16 amino acids. Losses at the gene ends were 7 bases for V and 2 bases for J; bases not matched to a gene: 6.